The clone carrying this T cell receptor (beta chain) appeared a few times. Its antigen remains unknown. Each CDR3 protein is one row after TCRdb ran MiXCR on the 5' RACE reads. The table records roughly 99,000 distinct CDR3 sequences, 5.8% of them present only once. This record belongs to a study of T cells after yellow fever vaccination. Study-level findings and limits: Detected again after the booster were most primary-vaccination clones, at 95% to 98% CD4 and 70% to 90% CD8. Highly abundant clonotypes carried over from the bulk population could end up in FACS-sorted repertoires as contaminants.

Germline CDR1 is SQVTM and CDR2 is ANQGSEA. This CDR3 is built from 15 residues. Trimming stripped 4 bases from V and 1 base from J, with 14 bases between. The chain combines TRBV29-1 with TRBJ1-5, with D maybe TRBD1 (5 bases). The specimen comprised CD8+ T cells sorted from PBMCs, sampled 10 days after the yellow fever booster vaccination. The receptor comes from a young man who received the YFV17D yellow fever vaccine. This chain's CDR3 is CSVGGARVSNQPQHF. The CDR3 DNA sequence: TGCAGCGTTGGCGGGGCGCGGGTCAGCAATCAGCCCCAGCATTTT. Filled out from reference TRBV29-1 and TRBJ1-5, the complete variable domain reads SAVISQKPSRDICQRGTSLTIQCQVDSQVTMMFWYRQQPGQSLTLIATANQGSEATYESGFVIDKFPISRPNLTFSTLTVSNMSPEDSSIYLCSVGGARVSNQPQHFGDGTRLSIL.